Here is one T cell receptor (beta chain) with its context. There are 15 residues in the CDR3. The germline V and J ends were trimmed by 2 bases and 6 bases, with 14 bases remaining between them. Germline V gene lookup returns CDR1 LNHDA and CDR2 SQIVND (reference sequence). Some clones are missing from TCRdb's copy, which holds only in-frame ones; the method was immunoSEQ multiplex PCR. The sample lists about 200,000 clones, 75% to 90% occurring once. This entry belongs to a study of blood T cell repertoires in COVID-19. The specimen sequenced was peripheral blood. V is TRBV19 and J is TRBJ2-1, with a weak D call TRBD1 (5 bases). This receptor was obtained from a woman of 80 years or more with COVID-19, enrolled during active disease. As DNA, the CDR3 is TGTGCCAGTAGTATAAGGACACACCCGGGCAATGAGCAGTTCTTC. Its translation is CASSIRTHPGNEQFF.